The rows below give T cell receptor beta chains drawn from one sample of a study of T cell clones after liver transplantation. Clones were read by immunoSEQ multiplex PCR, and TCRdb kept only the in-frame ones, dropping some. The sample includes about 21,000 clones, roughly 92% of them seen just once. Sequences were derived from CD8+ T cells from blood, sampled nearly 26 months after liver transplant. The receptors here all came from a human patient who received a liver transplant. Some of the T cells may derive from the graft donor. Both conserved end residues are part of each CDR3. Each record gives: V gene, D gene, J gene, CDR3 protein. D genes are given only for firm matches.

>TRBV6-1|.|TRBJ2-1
CASSEILTGHNEQFF
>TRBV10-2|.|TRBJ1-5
CASSESSQPQHF
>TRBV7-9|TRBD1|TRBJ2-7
CASSPPTGSYEQYF
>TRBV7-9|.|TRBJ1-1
CASSPGTRDEAFF
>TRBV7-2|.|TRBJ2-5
CASSLGGQETQYF
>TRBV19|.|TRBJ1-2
CASSIEGSYGYTF
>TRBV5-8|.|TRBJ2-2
CASSPHDVVTGELFF
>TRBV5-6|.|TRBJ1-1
CASSLAYLEGNTEAFF
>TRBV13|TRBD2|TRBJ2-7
CASSLGRTSGSYEQYF
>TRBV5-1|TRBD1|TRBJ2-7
CASSLGQGRYEQYF
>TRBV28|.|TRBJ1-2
CASSLRETHYGYTF
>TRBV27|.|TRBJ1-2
CASSPSGGYNYGYTF
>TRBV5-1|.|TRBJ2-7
CASSQRLAYEQYF
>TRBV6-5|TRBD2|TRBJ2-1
CASSYFAGGADNEQFF
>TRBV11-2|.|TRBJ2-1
CASSWVSSYNEQFF
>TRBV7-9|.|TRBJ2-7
CASSLVNSDEQYF
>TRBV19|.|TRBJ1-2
CASSISMGYPGYTF
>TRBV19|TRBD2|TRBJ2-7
CASNTPGGYEQYF
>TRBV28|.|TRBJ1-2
CASLLRWPGWFGYTF
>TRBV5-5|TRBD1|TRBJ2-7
CASSLGTGGGYEQYF
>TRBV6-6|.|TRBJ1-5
CASSYMHSNQPQHF
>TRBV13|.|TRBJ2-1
CASSPPSSYNEQFF
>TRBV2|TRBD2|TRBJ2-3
CASSVLNSGSPSTDTQYF
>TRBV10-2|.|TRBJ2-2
CASSGGAGELFF
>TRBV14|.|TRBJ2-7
CASSGGAYYEQYF
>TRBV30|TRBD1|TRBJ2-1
CAGLTGAYNEQFF
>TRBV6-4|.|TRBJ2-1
CASFSEGRSYNEQFF
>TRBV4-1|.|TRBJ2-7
CASSQAEGRGRIYEQYF
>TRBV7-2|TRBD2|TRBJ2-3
CASSLKGGGFTDTQYF
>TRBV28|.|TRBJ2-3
CASSLSPPPDTQYF
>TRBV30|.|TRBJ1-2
CAWGIVPNYGYTF
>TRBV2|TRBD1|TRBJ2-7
CASSGLDRGTYEQYF
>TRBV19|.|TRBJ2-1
CASSIAVSSYNEQFF
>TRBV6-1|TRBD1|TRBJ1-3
CASLDPGGWNTIYF